This T cell receptor (beta chain) was obtained from a study of cytomegalovirus exposure and HLA in healthy donors. The PCR contained 60 Vbeta and 13 Jbeta primers. Data came from immunoSEQ multiplex PCR; TCRdb stores just in-frame clones and leaves some out. This sample lists some 76,000 clones; its ten largest clones have approximately 0.78%. The CDR3 length is 15 residues. With 4 bases clipped from V and 7 bases from J, the junction kept 10 bases outside the gene matches. Germline V CDR1 and CDR2: MNHEY, SMNVEV (reference sequence). The receptor comes from a boy between 10 and 17 years old in good health and CMV-seronegative. The rearrangement uses TRBV27 and TRBJ1-2, with 9 positions matching TRBD1. The material sequenced was PBMCs. The CDR3 region has the DNA TGTGCCAGCAGTTCACAGGGGGCATGGTTCTCTGGCTACACCTTC. Translated: CASSSQGAWFSGYTF.